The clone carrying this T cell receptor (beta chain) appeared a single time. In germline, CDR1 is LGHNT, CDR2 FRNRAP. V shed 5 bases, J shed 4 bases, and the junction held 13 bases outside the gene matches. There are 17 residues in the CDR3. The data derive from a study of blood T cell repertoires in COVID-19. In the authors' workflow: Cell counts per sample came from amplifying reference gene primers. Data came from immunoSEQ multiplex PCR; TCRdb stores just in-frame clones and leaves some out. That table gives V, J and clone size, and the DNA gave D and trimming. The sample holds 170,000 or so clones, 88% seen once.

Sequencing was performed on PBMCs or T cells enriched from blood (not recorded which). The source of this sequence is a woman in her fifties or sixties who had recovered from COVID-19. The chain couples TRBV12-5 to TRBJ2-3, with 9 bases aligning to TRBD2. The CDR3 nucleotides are TGTGCTAGTGGTAAGGGTAGCGGGGGAGTAGGTGCAGATACGCAGTATTTT. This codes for CASGKGSGGVGADTQYF. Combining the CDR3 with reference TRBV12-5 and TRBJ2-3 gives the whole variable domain DARVTQTPRHKVTEMGQEVTMRCQPILGHNTVFWYRQTMMQGLELLAYFRNRAPLDDSGMPKDRFSAEMPDATLATLKIQPSEPRDSAVYFCASGKGSGGVGADTQYFGPGTRLTVL.